This T cell receptor beta chain was retrieved from a study of Graves' ophthalmopathy and Graves' hyperthyroidism. This clonotype has only a few counts. Germline values: CDR1 MNHEY, CDR2 SVGEGT. V was shortened by 6 bases and J by 5 bases, with 16 bases between the two germline ends. The CDR3 is 14 residues long. The TCR beta CDR3 regions underwent amplification from RNA transcripts. HTBI-primed first-round RT-PCR preceded second-round multiplex PCR. TCRdb re-derived calls from the multiplex PCR reads in MiXCR, one entry per CDR3 protein. Here the sample spans 150,000 or so distinct CDR3 sequences, 30% to 45% being singletons.

The sequence was collected from a woman between 40 and 55 years old with Graves' ophthalmopathy. Sequences were obtained from peripheral blood. The V and J genes are TRBV6-2 or TRBV6-3 and TRBJ1-2; D gene ambiguous. CDR3 sequence reads: CASSSGSVVYGYTF. In nucleotides, the CDR3 is TGTGCCAGCAGCTCCGGATCAGTAGTATATGGCTACACCTTC.